The entry below gives a single TCR beta chain sequence along with its context. The clone's antigen remains unknown. Per-base qualities were not stored, and no clone one base away is much larger. Donors were healthy HIV-negative adults with no recently reported acute infections or vaccinations. All donors were Caucasian adults living in Nashville, Tennessee, USA. Magnetic negative selection was used to enrich CD4+ T cells, after which naive cells were positively selected on CD45RA and the negative fraction became the memory subset. After blood collection by leukapheresis, PBMCs were isolated using Ficoll-Histopaque density gradient centrifugation and then cryopreserved in the vapor phase of liquid nitrogen. Analytical flow cytometry was used to check the purity and quantity of every magnetically sorted T cell population. Genomic DNA was isolated from each sorted fraction and quantified by UV absorbance on a Nanodrop 2000c.

This specimen comes from a study of shared clonotypes between healthy human individuals (dated by TCRdb to 2019 to 2021). At the level of the whole study: A few men and a couple of women, aged 18 to 49 years, made up the cohort. For each donor, CD4 naive and CD4 memory were each given three plates, CD8 naive was given two plates, and CD8 memory was given one plate. To estimate repertoire size and how much clonotype sharing occurs between individuals, the study deeply sequenced the blood TCR repertoires of about 5 healthy adults. To increase sequencing depth and limit assay-specific biases, TCR repertoire library preparation and sequencing were carried out by different laboratories using diverse techniques. Leukapheresis yielded between about 0.94 and 9 billion PBMCs per donor. Overall study results and their limits: Clonotypes shared by all four sorted-subset donors showed higher generation probabilities than non-shared clonotypes. Sampling was restricted to blood, and TCR repertoires in tissues likely differ from the TCR repertoires found in blood. Sharing across a few donors was observed for roughly 5.4% of naive CD4, 3% to 3.5% of naive CD8, 2% to 2.5% of memory CD4, and about 0.39% of memory CD8 clonotypes. The small number of donors limited the genetic and exposure-history diversity represented. Even with the large sequencing depth, rarefaction of the sorted-subset datasets indicated that sequencing was incomplete. Based on pairwise subsampling, the degree of clonotype sharing among donors was expected to be affected by sequencing depth. Larger estimated clonotype richness was generally found for naive subsets than for memory subsets.

Using the deep immunoSEQ assay, TCR CDR3 regions were amplified from genomic DNA by multiplex PCR. For each cell subset, the extracted genomic DNA was distributed evenly across all wells of several immunoSEQ 96-well plates, and each plate served as one replicate. For sorted subsets, approximately 210 ng genomic DNA, equal to 25,000 to 35,000 T cell genomes, was loaded into each replicate PCR. Purified libraries were measured with a Qubit 3.0 fluorometer, size-checked on a Bioanalyzer 2100, and measured again with the KAPA Library Quantification kit. Each immunoSEQ 96-well plate was sequenced on its own single-read 150-cycle Illumina NextSeq 550 flow cell. The published analysis was carried out like this. Because only junctional sequences without quality scores were contained in the immunoSEQ output, filtering matching that applied to full-length reads could not be performed. Sequences were annotated with PyIR, a Python wrapper for IgBLAST v1.9, using IMGT germline references to assign V/J genes and CDR3. Any read was removed if the V/J assignment was weak (E-value above 1e-6), the CDR3 was missing, or the read contained stop codons, out-of-frame junctions, or ambiguous translated residues. V3J clonotypes were defined as sequences sharing the same inferred V gene, J gene, and CDR3 amino acid sequence. The percentage overlap between two repertoires was calculated by dividing the number of shared unique clonotypes by the size of the smaller repertoire. Three approaches were used to assess repertoire richness: RTK rarefaction, the Chao1 estimator, and Recon v2.1 estimates of unobserved clonotypes. OLGA was used to compute generation probabilities for all TCRbeta clonotypes that the gDNA method yielded from a handful of donors. Here the immuneACCESS table is served through TCRdb, limited to in-frame sequences with V and J called. Missing clones are a known gap in these copies; in checked studies unresolved V genes cover under half, and the rest lacks a known reason. That table supplies the V and J calls and clone size; D and trimming were determined from the DNA. In this sample the table shows roughly 640,000 clones, 74% of which occur a single time. The ten largest clones take up 1.7% of the sample.

The TCR sequence derives from a woman aged 25 to 39 in good health. Sequencing used memory CD4+ T cells sorted from blood. The sample's cell subset or site label, in plain terms: CD45RA-negative fraction.

The DNA sequence is as follows: TGTGCCAGCAGTCCCGCTGGGGCAGATCGAAACTATGGCTACACCTTC. This is translated as CASSPAGADRNYGYTF. This chain joins TRBV28 to TRBJ1-2, and possibly TRBD1, on 5 matching bases. The CDR3 spans 16 residues, from the cysteine through the phenylalanine. Only CDR3 DNA is held: 48 bases, read in frame from base 1. From the germline V gene, CDR1 is MDHEN and CDR2 is SYDVKM. V is clipped by 5 bases and J by 2 bases, and the sequence between their germline boundaries is 18 bases long.